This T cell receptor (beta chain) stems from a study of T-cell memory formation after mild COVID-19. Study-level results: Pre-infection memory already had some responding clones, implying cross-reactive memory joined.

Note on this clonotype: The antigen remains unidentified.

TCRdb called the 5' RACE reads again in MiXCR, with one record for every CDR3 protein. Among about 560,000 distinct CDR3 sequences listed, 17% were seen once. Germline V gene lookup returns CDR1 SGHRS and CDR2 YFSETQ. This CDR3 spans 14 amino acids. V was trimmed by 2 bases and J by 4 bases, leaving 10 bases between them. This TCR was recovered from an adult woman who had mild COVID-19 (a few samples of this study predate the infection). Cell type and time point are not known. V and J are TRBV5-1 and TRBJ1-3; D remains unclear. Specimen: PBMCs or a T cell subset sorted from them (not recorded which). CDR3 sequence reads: CASSLGNSGNTIYF. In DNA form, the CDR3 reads TGCGCCAGCAGCTTAGGTAACTCAGGAAACACCATATATTTT.